This TCR beta chain is drawn from a study of Tregs in tolerant kidney transplant recipients (dated by TCRdb to between 2018 and 2020). For the wider study: TCRbeta sequencing was used in the study to identify donor-specific regulatory T cells before combined kidney and bone marrow transplantation, and the identified cells were then tracked after transplant.

With respect to this clone: The antigen it binds to is not known. No much larger clone is present one base from it, and per-base qualities are unavailable.

Related donors were used in the transplants with nonmyeloablative bone marrow transplantation, and mixed chimerism was transient in the human trials. Unstimulated Tregs (CD4+CD25+CD127-), CD4+ non-Tregs (CD4+CD25-), CD4 and CD8 cells were FACS-sorted from thawed PBMCs. Patients were several combined kidney and bone marrow transplant recipients from the ITN036ST trial, and only these trial subjects had samples available. Healthy control blood was processed to PBMCs by Ficoll density gradient and cryopreserved, and patient PBMCs were collected before and after transplant. Beyond this particular receptor, the publication reports: For some patients the PCR primers changed over time, which made it impossible to compare the samples from those patients at the nucleotide level. Donor-specific Treg expansion was found to exceed global Treg expansion in tolerant patients, suggesting antigen-driven rather than nonspecific expansion. Biological reproducibility was not directly addressed, though technical replication error appeared minimal. The study was constrained by small patient numbers, and validation of the findings is required in larger populations and under other immunosuppression protocols. Expanding Tregs with activated donor B cells appeared to identify the most biologically relevant and donor-specific TCRbeta repertoire.

Inclusive of the bounding cysteine and phenylalanine, the CDR3 is 16 residues long. Only CDR3 DNA is held: 48 bases, read in frame from base 1. V is pared back by 4 bases and J by 5 bases, with 20 bases lying between the germline termini. For TCRbeta CDR3 sequencing, genomic DNA was extracted from sorted cells using the QIAGEN DNeasy Blood and Tissue Kit. High-throughput TCRbeta CDR3 sequencing, which included PCR amplification with bias correction and internal controls, was done commercially through immunoSEQ. As for how the authors treated the data: Unique productive TCRbeta sequences were defined by CDR3 nucleotide sequence where primers matched, and otherwise by CDR3 amino acid sequence together with Vbeta and Jbeta genes. To correct for sorting error, sequences found in more than one sorted population at a frequency ratio of 2:1 or less were discarded, and the remaining shared sequences were assigned to the population with the higher frequency. A sequence counted as donor-reactive if, in CFSE-low cells, the sequence had a frequency of at least 0.01% and was expanded at least 5-fold compared with unstimulated cells. Jensen-Shannon divergence calculated on the top 100 TCRbeta sequences ranked by frequency was used to measure repertoire divergence. For samples with multiple sequencing runs, sorting error was corrected in each run separately before the runs were combined. TCRdb took this table from immuneACCESS and kept in-frame rearrangements with V and J called. Such tables lack part of the clones; where checked against another copy, unresolved V genes explain under half of the gap, and the rest is unexplained. V and J calls and clone size are as listed in that table; D and trimming were resolved from the DNA. The sample has 45,000 or so clones on record, roughly 89% of them singletons. The ten largest clonotypes hold 15% to 19% of the sample.

The sequence came from a human patient who received a combined kidney and bone marrow transplant. Some T cells seen after a transplant may have their origin in the graft donor. Sequencing used CD8+ T cells from blood (PBMCs), obtained 12 months after the transplant. The chain couples TRBV23-1 to TRBJ1-1; matching of 5 bases hints at TRBD1 as the D gene. TRBV23-1 is identified as an open reading frame with a role that is uncertain. The bases read TGCGCCAGCAGTCCCAAAGGTCAATTCAGGGTTACTGAAGCTTTCTTT. Its translation is CASSPKGQFRVTEAFF.